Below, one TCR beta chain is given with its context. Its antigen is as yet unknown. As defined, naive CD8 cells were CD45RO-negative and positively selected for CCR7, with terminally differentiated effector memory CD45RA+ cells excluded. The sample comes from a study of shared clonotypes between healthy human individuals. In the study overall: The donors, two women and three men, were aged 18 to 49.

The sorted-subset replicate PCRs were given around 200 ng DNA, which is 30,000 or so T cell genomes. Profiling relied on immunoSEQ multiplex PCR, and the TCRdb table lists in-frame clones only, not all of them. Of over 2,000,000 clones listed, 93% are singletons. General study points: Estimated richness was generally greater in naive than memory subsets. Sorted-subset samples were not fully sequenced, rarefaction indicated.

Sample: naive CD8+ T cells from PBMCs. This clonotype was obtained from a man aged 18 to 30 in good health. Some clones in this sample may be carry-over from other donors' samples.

CDR3 loop: CASSFGPKYEQYF. The CDR3 DNA sequence: TGTGCCAGCAGTTTCGGCCCCAAGTACGAGCAGTACTTC. The chain joins TRBV28 to TRBJ2-7; D call uncertain. Germline V gene lookup returns CDR1 MDHEN and CDR2 SYDVKM. CDR3 length equals 13 residues. V lost 3 bases and J 4 bases, leaving 10 bases between the germline ends.